This TCR beta chain comes out of a study of control samples from healthy donors and cancer patients. Libraries were prepared by immunoSEQ multiplex PCR; TCRdb keeps only in-frame clonotypes and omits some of them. The sample lists 100,000 to 150,000 clones, around nine tenths occurring once. Per the germline V gene, CDR1 is SGHRS and CDR2 is YFSETQ. V lost 0 bases, J lost 5 bases, and 2 bases stayed unmatched. The CDR3 sequence is 15 residues long. This TCR was recovered from a man between 45 and 60 years old in good health. J is TRBJ2-1 and V is TRBV5-1, with 10 bases lining up with TRBD1. Source material: blood. The CDR3 here is CASSLGTGGHNEQFF. In DNA, the CDR3 is TGCGCCAGCAGCTTGGGGACAGGGGGACACAATGAGCAGTTCTTC.